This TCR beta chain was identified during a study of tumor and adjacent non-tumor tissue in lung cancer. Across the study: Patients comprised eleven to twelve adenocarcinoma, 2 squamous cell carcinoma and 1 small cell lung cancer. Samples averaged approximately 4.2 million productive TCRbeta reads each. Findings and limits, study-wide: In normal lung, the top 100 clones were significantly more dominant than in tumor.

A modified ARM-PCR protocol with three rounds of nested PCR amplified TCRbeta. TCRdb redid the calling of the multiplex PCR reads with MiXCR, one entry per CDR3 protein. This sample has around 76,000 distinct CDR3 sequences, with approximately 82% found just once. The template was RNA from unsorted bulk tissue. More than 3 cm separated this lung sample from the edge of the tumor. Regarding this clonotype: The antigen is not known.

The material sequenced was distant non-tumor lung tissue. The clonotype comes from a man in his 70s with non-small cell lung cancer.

The CDR3 DNA sequence: TGTGCTAGTGGTTTGGTAATTAGCGGGGGAATCTCCTACAATGAGCAGTTCTTC. It codes for CASGLVISGGISYNEQFF. The rearrangement links TRBV12-5 to TRBJ2-1; 9 positions match TRBD2. The V segment lost 0 bases and the J segment 0 bases; nucleotides outside the gene matches: 6. The CDR3 sequence is 18 residues long. In germline, CDR1 is LGHNT, CDR2 FRNRAP.